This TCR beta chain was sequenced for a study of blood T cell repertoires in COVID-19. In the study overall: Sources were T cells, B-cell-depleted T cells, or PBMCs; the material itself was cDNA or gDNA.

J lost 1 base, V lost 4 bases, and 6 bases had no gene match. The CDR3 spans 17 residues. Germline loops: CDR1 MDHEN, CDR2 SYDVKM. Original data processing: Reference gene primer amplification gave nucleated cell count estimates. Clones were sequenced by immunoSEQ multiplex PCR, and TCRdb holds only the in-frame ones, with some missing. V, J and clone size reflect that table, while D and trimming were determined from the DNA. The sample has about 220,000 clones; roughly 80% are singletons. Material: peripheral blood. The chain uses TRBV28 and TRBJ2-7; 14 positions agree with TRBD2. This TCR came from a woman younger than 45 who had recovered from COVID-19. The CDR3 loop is CASSSTSGRAGSYEQYF. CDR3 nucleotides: TGTGCCAGCAGTTCGACTAGCGGGAGGGCGGGGTCCTACGAGCAGTACTTC.